A single sample is the source of the 32 T cell receptor beta chains below, sequenced in a study of T cells after yellow fever vaccination. Each CDR3 protein gets one entry after TCRdb re-called the 5' RACE reads with MiXCR. The sample comprises 500,000 to 700,000 distinct CDR3 sequences, roughly a fifth of which are singletons, and 13% to 15% rests with the top ten. The sample in question was PBMCs, obtained 15 days after the yellow fever booster vaccination. These receptors all stem from a man in his thirties or forties who received the YFV17D yellow fever vaccine.

The V and J genes are TRBV18 and TRBJ2-3; the match to TRBD2 covers 8 bases. Unmatched junction bases numbered 8, after V lost 5 bases and J lost 4 bases. CDR3 length: 15 amino acids. Germline CDR1 KGHSH, CDR2 LQKENI. The CDR3 is CASSSPGTRADTQYF. The CDR3 DNA follows: TGTGCCAGCTCATCTCCCGGGACTAGGGCAGATACGCAGTATTTT.

This clonotype was seen at least ten times. The chain uses TRBV4-2 and TRBJ2-2; 7 bases are shared with TRBD2. The CDR3 contains 16 residues. Germline V gives CDR1 LGHNA, CDR2 YNFKEQ. Unmatched junction bases numbered 3, after V lost 1 base and J lost 1 base. CDR3 bases: TGTGCCAGCAGCCAAGTTAGCGGGTTGAACACCGGGGAGCTGTTTTTT. Translation: CASSQVSGLNTGELFF.

The chain links TRBV10-3 to TRBJ2-3; tentatively, D is TRBD1 or TRBD2 (5 bases each). Germline CDR1 reads ENHRY; CDR2 reads SYGVKD. V was trimmed by 6 bases and J by 5 bases, leaving 9 bases between them. There are 12 residues in the CDR3. The DNA of the CDR3 is TGTGCCATCAGCGAGGGGCGAGATACGCAGTATTTT. It translates to CAISEGRDTQYF.

The chain recombines TRBV7-6 with TRBJ2-1, with TRBD2 identical over 8 bases. V dropped 3 bases and J dropped 2; count of bases not matched to a gene: 9. CDR3 length: 17 amino acids. Germline V gene data show CDR1 as SGHVS and CDR2 as FNYEAQ. CDR3 residues: CASSLVSGGGTYNEQFF. The CDR3 DNA sequence: TGTGCCAGCAGCTTGGTTTCGGGGGGGGGTACCTACAATGAGCAGTTCTTC.

This clonotype was seen a handful of times. The chain recombines TRBV6-5 with TRBJ2-2; possibly TRBD2 for D (5 bases). The V and J ends lost 6 bases and 7 bases respectively, with 21 bases between them. The CDR3 consists of 16 residues. Germline-derived CDR1 and CDR2 are MNHEY and SVGAGI. In nucleotides, the CDR3 is TGTGCCAGCAGGTATACAGTGGGAGAACTGCACGGGGAGCTGTTTTTT. It is translated as CASRYTVGELHGELFF.

This chain uses TRBV7-2 with TRBJ2-3; TRBD2 matches 7 bases. Germline CDR1 reads SGHTA; CDR2 reads FQGNSA. V shed 2 bases and J 3 bases; nucleotides not matched to a gene: 11. The CDR3 contains 17 residues. The CDR3 nucleotides are TGTGCCAGCAGCTTATTCTTTATAGCGGGTTTGACAGATACGCAGTATTTT. Residues: CASSLFFIAGLTDTQYF.

In this sample, this clonotype turned up a few times. The chain joins TRBV20-1 to TRBJ2-7, with 9 bases matching TRBD1. The CDR3 length is 14 residues. With V trimmed by 4 bases and J by 4 bases, 8 bases remained unmatched. Germline values: CDR1 DFQATT, CDR2 SNEGSKA (reference sequence). The CDR3 is CSATIRGQGYEQYF. DNA of the CDR3: TGCAGTGCTACTATACGGGGACAGGGTTACGAGCAGTACTTC.

This clonotype was seen a single time. This chain connects TRBV4-1 to TRBJ2-1; possible D gene TRBD2, 5 bases. The CDR3 is 14 amino acids. Deletions cut 0 bases from V and 4 bases from J, with 7 bases between. Per germline, CDR1 MGHRA and CDR2 YSYEKL. In DNA form, the CDR3 reads TGCGCCAGCAGCCAAGATAGCGCGTACAATGAGCAGTTCTTC. Translated, it gives CASSQDSAYNEQFF.

This clonotype has more than one count but fewer than ten. The chain employs TRBV5-1 and TRBJ2-3; TRBD1 matches at 7 bases. Germline loops: CDR1 SGHRS, CDR2 YFSETQ. J lost 0 bases, V lost 7 bases, and 5 bases had no gene match. The CDR3 spans 14 residues. In DNA form, the CDR3 reads TGCGCCAGCGGACAGGCGACAAGCACAGATACGCAGTATTTT. Residues: CASGQATSTDTQYF. Full variable domain (rest looked up from reference TRBV5-1 and TRBJ2-3): KAGVTQTPRYLIKTRGQQVTLSCSPISGHRSVSWYQQTPGQGLQFLFEYFSETQRNKGNFPGRFSGRQFSNSRSEMNVSTLELGDSALYLCASGQATSTDTQYFGPGTRLTVL.

This clonotype showed up just a few times. The rearrangement uses TRBV19 and TRBJ2-3, with TRBD2 matching over 8 bases. V lost 10 bases, J lost 5 bases, and 5 bases stayed unmatched. The CDR3 loop spans 12 amino acids. CDR1 LNHDA and CDR2 SQIVND come from the germline V gene (reference sequence). The CDR3 loop reads CATREGIDTQYF. The CDR3 region has the DNA TGTGCCACCCGGGAGGGCATAGATACGCAGTATTTT.

V is TRBV7-9 and J is TRBJ2-1, with 11 bases fitting TRBD2. The V and J ends lost 4 bases and 3 bases, in that order; junction bases with no gene match: 5. Germline CDR1 and CDR2: SEHNR and FQNEAQ (reference sequence). CDR3 length: 16 residues. The CDR3 loop reads CASSSGTSGYYNEQFF. In DNA, the CDR3 is TGTGCCAGCAGCTCCGGGACTAGCGGATACTACAATGAGCAGTTCTTC.

This sequence joins TRBV9 and TRBJ2-1; 10 bases agree with TRBD2. Germline V gives CDR1 SGDLS, CDR2 YYNGEE. This CDR3 spans 16 amino acids. V shed 4 bases and J 6 bases; nucleotides not matched to a gene: 10. The CDR3 protein is CASSSSSGRITNEQFF. The CDR3 coding sequence is TGTGCCAGCAGCTCGAGTAGCGGGAGGATTACCAATGAGCAGTTCTTC.

This chain links TRBV19 with TRBJ2-1, with TRBD2 matching 7 bases. Trimming took 4 bases from V and 7 from J; bases not matched to a gene: 10. CDR3 length equals 15 residues. CDR1 is LNHDA and CDR2 is SQIVND in the germline V gene (reference sequence). The CDR3 sequence is CASSNLGRGKNEQFF. DNA for the CDR3: TGTGCCAGTAGTAACCTTGGGCGGGGGAAGAATGAGCAGTTCTTC.

This clonotype was seen a handful of times. V and J are TRBV2 and TRBJ2-7; 10 bases fit TRBD1. The CDR3 sequence is 15 residues long. The V gene end was trimmed by 5 bases and the J gene end by 1 base; junction bases not matched to a gene: 5. In germline, CDR1 is SNHLY, CDR2 FYNNEI. As DNA, the CDR3 is TGTGCCAGCAGTCCCGGGACAGGGGTATCCTACGAGCAGTACTTC. Protein sequence: CASSPGTGVSYEQYF.

This clonotype has at least ten counts. The chain couples TRBV12-3 or TRBV12-4 to TRBJ1-5; 8 bases are shared with TRBD1. The V and J ends lost 4 bases and 2 bases, in that order; junction bases with no gene match: 1. The CDR3 has 14 amino acids. The CDR3 DNA follows: TGTGCCAGCAGTTCGGGACAGGGCAATCAGCCCCAGCATTTT. The encoded protein is CASSSGQGNQPQHF.

The chain carries TRBV7-2 and TRBJ2-7; TRBD2 matches 7 bases. Germline V lookup: CDR1 SGHTA, CDR2 FQGNSA. CDR3 length: 14 residues. The V gene end was trimmed by 4 bases and the J gene end by 3 bases; junction bases not matched to a gene: 6. The CDR3, as DNA: TGTGCCAGCAGCTCTACTAGCGCAAGCTACGAGCAGTACTTC. The encoded protein is CASSSTSASYEQYF.

This clonotype has more than one count but fewer than ten. This chain joins TRBV20-1 and TRBJ1-1, with D possibly TRBD1 on 5 matching bases. Trimming cost V 6 bases and J 3 bases, with 17 bases left between them. This CDR3 spans 14 amino acids. Germline V gene lookup returns CDR1 DFQATT and CDR2 SNEGSKA (reference sequence). Here the CDR3 reads CSAPPRGIYTEAFF. The CDR3 bases are TGCAGTGCACCCCCCCGGGGGATTTACACTGAAGCTTTCTTT.

This clonotype was counted many times. The chain joins TRBV30 to TRBJ1-2; TRBD1 might be the D (5 bases). This CDR3 has 13 residues. Trimming took 4 bases from V and 4 from J, leaving 13 bases between them. Per the germline V gene, CDR1 is GTSNPN and CDR2 is SVGIG (reference sequence). CDR3 amino acids: CAWTGGGIYGYTF. The CDR3 DNA follows: TGTGCCTGGACCGGGGGGGGGATCTATGGCTACACCTTC.

The chain links TRBV7-8 to TRBJ2-5; D not resolved. The CDR3 contains 13 residues. Germline loops: CDR1 SGHVS, CDR2 FQNEAQ. The germline V and J ends were trimmed by 8 bases and 2 bases, with 12 bases remaining between them. The CDR3 protein is CASRPGTQETQYF. The CDR3 DNA sequence: TGTGCCAGCCGTCCCGGAACACAAGAGACCCAGTACTTC. Using reference TRBV7-8 and TRBJ2-5 for the parts outside the CDR3, the full variable domain is GAGVSQSPRYKVAKRGQDVALRCDPISGHVSLFWYQQALGQGPEFLTYFQNEAQLDKSGLPSDRFFAERPEGSVSTLKIQRTQQEDSAVYLCASRPGTQETQYFGPGTRLLVL.

V is TRBV5-1 and J is TRBJ2-1, with TRBD2 identical over 7 bases. After removal of 4 bases from V and 1 base from J, the junction contained 11 bases not matched to a gene. The CDR3 spans 17 residues. The germline V gene encodes CDR1 SGHRS and CDR2 YFSETQ. CDR3: CASSPRVAGQSYNEQFF. Written as DNA, the CDR3 is TGCGCCAGCAGCCCCAGGGTAGCGGGCCAATCCTACAATGAGCAGTTCTTC.

This chain connects TRBV7-9 to TRBJ1-1; D is uncertain. V gave up 3 bases and J gave up 4 bases, with 12 bases separating them. Germline lookup yields CDR1 SEHNR and CDR2 FQNEAQ (reference sequence). CDR3 length: 14 amino acids. DNA for the CDR3: TGTGCCAGCAGCTTTGAAGGGAAAGGCACTGAAGCTTTCTTT. Its protein is CASSFEGKGTEAFF.

The table lists this clonotype with many counts. V gene TRBV12-3 or TRBV12-4 combines with J gene TRBJ2-5, with D maybe TRBD2 (6 bases). Between the trimmed V and J ends, which lost 2 bases and 5 bases, there was a span of 15 bases. The CDR3 is 15 residues long. This chain's CDR3 is CASSLSLAQGETQYF. The CDR3 region has the DNA TGTGCCAGCAGTTTATCACTAGCCCAAGGGGAGACCCAGTACTTC.

The V gene is TRBV20-1, the J gene TRBJ2-5; possibly TRBD1 for D (6 bases). Trimming left V 1 base short and J 4 bases short, with 13 bases between. CDR1 is DFQATT, CDR2 SNEGSKA, per germline (reference sequence). The CDR3 has 14 residues. The CDR3 nucleotides are TGCAGTGCTAGAGTTCCAGGGGTAGTAGAGACCCAGTACTTC. This codes for CSARVPGVVETQYF.

This clonotype was counted between two and nine times. CDR3 coding DNA: TGTGCCAGCAGTTATCAGGCAGGGGGCGCGTACGAGCAGTACTTC. Translation: CASSYQAGGAYEQYF. This chain connects TRBV6-5 to TRBJ2-7, with TRBD1 matching over 8 bases. The germline gives CDR1 MNHEY, CDR2 SVGAGI. With 3 bases clipped from V and 4 bases from J, the junction kept 8 bases outside the gene matches. The CDR3 spans 15 residues.

A few counts support this clonotype. V and J are TRBV5-1 and TRBJ2-4; TRBD1 aligns across 9 bases. With 2 bases clipped from V and 4 bases from J, the junction kept 1 base outside the gene matches. The CDR3 covers 14 residues. The germline CDR1 and CDR2 sequences are SGHRS and YFSETQ. The CDR3 bases are TGCGCCAGCAGCTTTGGACAGGGGAAAAACATTCAGTACTTC. Translation gives CASSFGQGKNIQYF.

The V call is TRBV15, the J call TRBJ2-3; TRBD1 matches 10 bases. The junction had 1 base not matched to a gene; V was cut back by 2 bases and J by 5 bases. Germline CDR1 LNHNV, CDR2 YYDKDF (reference sequence). The CDR3 length is 14 residues. The CDR3 sequence is CATSRRTGGDTQYF. DNA for the CDR3: TGTGCCACCAGCAGAAGGACAGGGGGAGATACGCAGTATTTT. Variable domain in full (rest from reference TRBV15 and TRBJ2-3): DAMVIQNPRYQVTQFGKPVTLSCSQTLNHNVMYWYQQKSSQAPKLLFHYYDKDFNNEADTPDNFQSRRPNTSFCFLDIRSPGLGDTAMYLCATSRRTGGDTQYFGPGTRLTVL.

This clonotype appeared a few times. The J gene is TRBJ2-2, the V gene TRBV29-1; maybe TRBD2 (6 bases). Germline CDR1 is SQVTM and CDR2 is ANQGSEA. V was trimmed by 6 bases and J by 1 base, leaving 15 bases between them. The CDR3 loop spans 15 amino acids. The DNA of the CDR3 is TGCAGCGTCGCCAAGGGTAGCGGGAACACCGGGGAGCTGTTTTTT. This translates into CSVAKGSGNTGELFF.

This clonotype appeared a few times. This sequence joins TRBV29-1 and TRBJ2-5; 9 nucleotides agree with TRBD1. CDR3 length: 15 residues. Germline V lookup: CDR1 SQVTM, CDR2 ANQGSEA. Trimming took 6 bases from V and 1 from J; bases not matched to a gene: 9. The CDR3 DNA reads as TGCAGCGTCAAGGAAGGGACAGGGAGCCAAGAGACCCAGTACTTC. Amino acids: CSVKEGTGSQETQYF. Together with reference TRBV29-1 and TRBJ2-5, the CDR3 gives the full variable domain: SAVISQKPSRDICQRGTSLTIQCQVDSQVTMMFWYRQQPGQSLTLIATANQGSEATYESGFVIDKFPISRPNLTFSTLTVSNMSPEDSSIYLCSVKEGTGSQETQYFGPGTRLLVL.

V is TRBV19 and J is TRBJ1-5, with D uncertain. Between the trimmed V and J ends, which lost 3 bases and 0 bases, there was a span of 12 bases. The CDR3 loop spans 16 amino acids. Germline V lookup: CDR1 LNHDA, CDR2 SQIVND (reference sequence). CDR3 in amino acids: CASSIFFLVSNQPQHF. CDR3 nucleotides: TGTGCCAGTAGTATTTTTTTCCTGGTTAGCAATCAGCCCCAGCATTTT.

The chain is built from TRBV21-1 and TRBJ2-3; the D call TRBD1 from the table was never checked on the DNA. TRBV21-1 has pseudogene status. The CDR3 is 15 residues long. CDR3 protein: CASSTRQGRTDTQYF. The CDR3 DNA reads as TGTGCCAGCAGCACTAGACAGGGGCGCACAGATACGCAGTATTTT.

The V and J genes are TRBV12-5 and TRBJ2-7, with TRBD2 identical over 7 bases. Per the germline V gene, CDR1 is LGHNT and CDR2 is FRNRAP. The CDR3 is made up of 14 amino acids. V lost 3 bases, J lost 3 bases, and 5 bases stayed unmatched. CDR3 sequence: CASGFGGGSYEQYF. The CDR3 nucleotides are TGTGCTAGTGGTTTTGGTGGCGGGAGCTACGAGCAGTACTTC.

This rearrangement joins TRBV20-1 to TRBJ2-7; 7 bases are a match to TRBD1. From germline, CDR1 is DFQATT and CDR2 SNEGSKA (reference sequence). V dropped 6 bases and J dropped 0; count of bases not matched to a gene: 11. This CDR3 region has 15 residues. The CDR3 DNA reads as TGCAGTGCCGACCGGGACAGTAGAAGCTCCTACGAGCAGTACTTC. As protein: CSADRDSRSSYEQYF.